The T cell receptor beta chain described here comes from a study of regulatory T cells in long-lasting Graves disease. Study results and limitations: There were preferences for TRBV28, TRBJ1-2 and TRBJ2-5 in persistent disease.

Germline assignment: CDR1 SNHLY and CDR2 FYNNEI. Trimming cost V 6 bases and J 5 bases, with 11 bases left between them. The CDR3 consists of 14 residues. In this sample, this clonotype turned up many times. The antigen remains undetermined. Stated time point: persistent/refractory GD, antithyroid drugs over 5 years with positive TRAb. From RNA extracted from PBMCs, the TCR library was made. Both iRepertoire HTBI primers and Arm-PCR of CDR3 regions were used to build the TCR beta libraries. From the multiplex PCR reads, TCRdb called clonotypes with MiXCR, one entry per CDR3 protein. The sample carries a few hundred thousand distinct CDR3 sequences, around 20% recorded once.

The chain carries TRBV2 and TRBJ1-6, with D tentatively TRBD1 (6 bases). The sequence was collected from a female donor with Graves disease. Specimen: peripheral blood mononuclear cells (PBMCs), collected when the disease was refractory, from a patient treated with antithyroid drugs. CDR3 sequence reads: CASRMRTDNSPLHF. In DNA, the CDR3 is TGTGCCAGCAGAATGAGGACAGATAATTCACCCCTCCACTTT. The whole variable domain, filled in from reference TRBV2 and TRBJ1-6, reads EPEVTQTPSHQVTQMGQEVILRCVPISNHLYFYWYRQILGQKVEFLVSFYNNEISEKSEIFDDQFSVERPDGSNFTLKIRSTKLEDSAMYFCASRMRTDNSPLHFGNGTRLTVT.